Here is one TCR beta chain with its context. This clonotype has a count of ten or more. Its cognate antigen has yet to be identified. Qualities for individual bases were not recorded, and no much larger clone is one base off. The sample comes from a study of low-dose radiotherapy and immunotherapy resistance in tumors (dated by TCRdb to the early 2020s). Looking at the study overall: Cohort 1 received 0.5 Gy per fraction every 2 weeks, with a prescribed total PTV dose of 6.5 Gy. Cyclophosphamide 200 mg/m2 was administered intravenously every two weeks, one day before each radiation and immunotherapy administration. Nivolumab and ipilimumab were both given intravenously, with nivolumab at a 240 mg flat dose every two weeks and ipilimumab at 1 mg/kg every six weeks. In Cohort 2, 1 Gy per fraction was delivered every two weeks, for a total of 13 Gy over 26 weeks. Aspirin 300 mg was taken orally once daily by patients for four cycles, starting on cycle 1 day 1. Eight patients were included in the translational analysis, namely three from the first dose cohort plus the first five from the second dose cohort. Randomization of trial participants into treatment groups was not performed.

Read against the paper, the sample's time point label means: before trial treatment. The donors came from RACIN, which was a single-arm phase I dose-escalation trial that paired nivolumab and ipilimumab with aspirin, low-dose cyclophosphamide and low-dose radiotherapy. Patients were eligible if they had advanced solid tumors that were TIL-negative. The CDR3 sequence holds 17 residues, the cysteine and phenylalanine included. The DNA shown is the 51-base CDR3, in frame from base 1. According to the germline V gene, CDR1 reads LGHNT and CDR2 reads FRNRAP. The V and J ends are trimmed by 2 bases and 5 bases, leaving 19 bases between them. The sequencing machine was an Illumina HiSeq 2500. First-strand cDNA was synthesized using Superscript III and a set of TRAV- and TRBV-specific primers, so that both TCRalpha and TCRbeta chains were covered. TCRs were amplified for around 20 PCR cycles with Phusion, using a constant-region primer paired with the adapter attached to the V primers. Amplification of the isolated mRNA was done with the MessageAmp II aRNA Amplification Kit, which involved an approximately 16-hour in vitro transcription at 37 degrees C. The Dynabeads mRNA DIRECT Purification Kit was used to isolate mRNA for TCR sequencing. A second approximately 25-cycle Phusion PCR added indexed Illumina adapters, and products were purified with AMPure XP beads. The published analysis was carried out like this. Custom Perl scripts were used to pool TCR sequences that encoded the same protein, to remove out-of-frame sequences, and to calculate the abundance of each clonotype. Any TCR sequence supported by only a single read was excluded from analysis. Among the metrics used to describe the repertoires were Shannon entropy, Gini index, clonality, richness, and the frequency of TCRs shared between repertoires. TCRdb reprocessing: public reads trimmed at Q25 with fastp, clones called with MiXCR, in-frame beta chains kept. Here each entry gathers all rows of one CDR3 protein and keeps the most common genes and DNA. The V and J calls come from TCRdb's annotation, not from the publication. A total of 70,000 to 90,000 distinct CDR3 sequences appear in this sample, about a sixth of them only once. 2.8% of the sample is held by the ten biggest clonotypes.

Sequenced here: PBMCs, sampled before treatment. The sequence was collected from a male donor with prostate cancer. Recombination connected TRBV12-5 to TRBJ2-4; a tentative D match to TRBD1 spans 6 bases. DNA sequence: TGTGCTAGTGGTTTGTCTCCAGGGGTAGGTCGGGAAAACATTCAGTACTTC. The translation is CASGLSPGVGRENIQYF.